This T cell receptor beta chain is drawn from a study of CD8 T cells in ankylosing spondylitis. Whole-study results and caveats: What seemed typical of ankylosing spondylitis blood was a TCR beta motif built from roughly eight highly homologous variants. Reports of some motif variants in reactive arthritis synovial fluid and blood predate this one. The authors reported significant enrichment of disease-linked clones in matched ankylosing spondylitis synovial fluid.

Per the germline V gene, CDR1 is MNHEY and CDR2 is SMNVEV (reference sequence). This CDR3 is built from 12 residues. Trimming shortened V by 7 bases and J by 5 bases, and 8 bases separated the two germline ends. This clonotype has a count of ten or more. What it binds is unknown. MiXCR was run by TCRdb on the 5' RACE reads, yielding one entry per CDR3 protein. This sample has about 200,000 distinct CDR3 sequences; 5.5% to 7.5% occur once, and the top ten carry about 14%. The source of this sequence is a male donor with ankylosing spondylitis. Input material: blood, either unsorted or a sorted T cell fraction (not recorded which). V and J are TRBV27 and TRBJ2-2, with D hard to call. The CDR3 is CASTPGTGELFF. In DNA form, the CDR3 reads TGTGCCAGCACCCCCGGAACCGGGGAGCTGTTTTTT.